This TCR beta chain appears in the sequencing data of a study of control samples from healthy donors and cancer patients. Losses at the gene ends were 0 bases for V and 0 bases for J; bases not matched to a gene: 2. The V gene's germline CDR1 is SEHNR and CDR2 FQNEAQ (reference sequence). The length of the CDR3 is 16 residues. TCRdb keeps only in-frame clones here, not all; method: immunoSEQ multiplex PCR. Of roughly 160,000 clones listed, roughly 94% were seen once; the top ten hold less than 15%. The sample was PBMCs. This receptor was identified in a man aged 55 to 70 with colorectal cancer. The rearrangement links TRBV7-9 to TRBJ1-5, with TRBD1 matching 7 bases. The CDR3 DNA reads TGTGCCAGCAGCTTAGCGACAGGGTATAGCAATCAGCCCCAGCATTTT. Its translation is CASSLATGYSNQPQHF.